These T cell receptor beta chains were read from a single sample in a study of T cells expressing NK-cell markers. Following a re-call of the 5' RACE reads, TCRdb has one entry per CDR3 protein and lacks DNA. The sample is made up of roughly 450,000 distinct CDR3 sequences, and the top ten hold over 1.3% of it. Specimen: blood T cells: a sorted CD56 or NKG2C T cell subset, CD4+ or CD8+ T cells, or bulk PBMC T cells (not recorded which). These receptors were obtained from a woman between 45 and 65 years old in good health. Both conserved end residues are part of each CDR3. The order of the fields is V gene, J gene, CDR3 protein.

v_call: TRBV29-1
j_call: TRBJ2-7
cdr3_aa: CSATGTGSEQYF

v_call: TRBV7-2
j_call: TRBJ1-2
cdr3_aa: CASSLNAGDRGGYTF

v_call: TRBV6-1
j_call: TRBJ1-1
cdr3_aa: CASSPVVATEAFF

v_call: TRBV18
j_call: TRBJ2-3
cdr3_aa: CASSPRESTDTQYF

v_call: TRBV20-1
j_call: TRBJ2-7
cdr3_aa: CSARKPFSGSSYEQYF

v_call: TRBV29-1
j_call: TRBJ1-2
cdr3_aa: CSVAKVRGGGYGYTF

v_call: TRBV4-1
j_call: TRBJ2-5
cdr3_aa: CASSQVTSGQETQYF

v_call: TRBV5-1
j_call: TRBJ2-5
cdr3_aa: CASQREGRSETQYF

v_call: TRBV7-2
j_call: TRBJ2-3
cdr3_aa: CASSFQGGADTQYF

v_call: TRBV24-1
j_call: TRBJ2-1
cdr3_aa: CATTRGSGEQFF

v_call: TRBV21-1
j_call: TRBJ2-2
cdr3_aa: CARLLPSSGANTGELFF

v_call: TRBV6-6
j_call: TRBJ2-1
cdr3_aa: CASSRRLPLNEQFF

v_call: TRBV5-1
j_call: TRBJ1-1
cdr3_aa: CASSSLQGLNTEAFF

v_call: TRBV4-1
j_call: TRBJ2-1
cdr3_aa: CASSQEKIAGSGEQFF

v_call: TRBV7-9
j_call: TRBJ1-6
cdr3_aa: CASSLDGNSPLHF

v_call: TRBV11-3
j_call: TRBJ2-1
cdr3_aa: CASSSSGAQEQFF

v_call: TRBV5-1
j_call: TRBJ1-1
cdr3_aa: CASSLGAGISEAFF

v_call: TRBV20-1
j_call: TRBJ2-5
cdr3_aa: CSAPPSSGVQETQYF

v_call: TRBV3-1
j_call: TRBJ2-3
cdr3_aa: CASSRAMEDTQYF

v_call: TRBV5-1
j_call: TRBJ2-5
cdr3_aa: CASRVVLGQETQYF

v_call: TRBV7-2
j_call: TRBJ2-3
cdr3_aa: CASSRDRSSTDTQYF

v_call: TRBV6-5
j_call: TRBJ1-1
cdr3_aa: CASRKGRGTEAFF

v_call: TRBV7-9
j_call: TRBJ2-7
cdr3_aa: CASSLVQGMGEQYF

v_call: TRBV2
j_call: TRBJ1-4
cdr3_aa: CASSEWQSNEKLFF

v_call: TRBV3-1
j_call: TRBJ2-2
cdr3_aa: CASSQPVIRGNRVGELFF

v_call: TRBV29-1
j_call: TRBJ2-1
cdr3_aa: CSVGLAVAYNEQFF

v_call: TRBV24-1
j_call: TRBJ1-5
cdr3_aa: CATGGRDGSNQPQHF

v_call: TRBV11-2
j_call: TRBJ2-2
cdr3_aa: CASRPRGRDNTGELFF

v_call: TRBV19
j_call: TRBJ1-1
cdr3_aa: CASSIHGTGNTEAFF

v_call: TRBV25-1
j_call: TRBJ2-1
cdr3_aa: CASSDTPRAEQFF

v_call: TRBV15
j_call: TRBJ2-3
cdr3_aa: CATSRDEGYTDTQYF

v_call: TRBV4-1
j_call: TRBJ1-1
cdr3_aa: CASSPLLNTEAFF

v_call: TRBV7-8
j_call: TRBJ1-5
cdr3_aa: CASSLEGLDQPQHF

v_call: TRBV20-1
j_call: TRBJ2-1
cdr3_aa: CSARDQKGVRNEQFF

v_call: TRBV5-1
j_call: TRBJ2-3
cdr3_aa: CASSPGLAGGYGTDTQYF

v_call: TRBV20-1
j_call: TRBJ2-7
cdr3_aa: CSARHGAEEQYF

v_call: TRBV5-6
j_call: TRBJ2-3
cdr3_aa: CASSFGGFDTQYF